This T cell receptor (beta chain) was found in a study of spatial heterogeneity in lung cancer. As for the study in general: The study consistently detected more beta-chain than alpha-chain sequences. Across the raw uncorrected reads, a unique TCR and UMI combination was observed, on average, more than ten times.

Findings of the study overall: Ubiquitous expanded tumor TCRs appeared in blood more at resection than follow-up.

A unique molecular identifier was attached to every TCR cDNA molecule. Each CDR3 protein is one row after TCRdb ran MiXCR on the 5' RACE reads. The table records some 44,000 distinct CDR3 sequences, roughly 15% of them present only once. As to time point: sample taken at primary tumor resection. This clonotype was counted only a few times. Its antigen is unidentified. CDR1 and CDR2 (germline): DFQATT, SNEGSKA (reference sequence). V was clipped by 4 bases and J by 4 bases; unmatched bases: 3. The CDR3 extends over 13 amino acids. This clonotype was sampled from a male donor with early-stage non-small cell lung cancer. The sample consisted of PBMCs, taken at surgery. This chain uses TRBV20-1 with TRBJ2-3; 9 bases are shared with TRBD1. CDR3 bases: TGCAGTGCTACAGGGGACAGGGCAGATACGCAGTATTTT. Translated, it gives CSATGDRADTQYF.